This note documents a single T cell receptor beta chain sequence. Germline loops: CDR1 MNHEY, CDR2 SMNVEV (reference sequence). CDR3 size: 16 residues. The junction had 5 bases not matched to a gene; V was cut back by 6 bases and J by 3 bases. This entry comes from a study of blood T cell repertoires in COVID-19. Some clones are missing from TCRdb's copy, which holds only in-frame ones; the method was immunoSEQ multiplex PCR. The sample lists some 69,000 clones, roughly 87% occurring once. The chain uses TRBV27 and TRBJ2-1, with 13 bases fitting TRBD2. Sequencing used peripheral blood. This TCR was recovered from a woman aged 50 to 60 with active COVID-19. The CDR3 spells CASSPGLAGNYNEQFF. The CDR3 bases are TGTGCCAGCAGCCCGGGACTAGCGGGAAACTACAATGAGCAGTTCTTC.